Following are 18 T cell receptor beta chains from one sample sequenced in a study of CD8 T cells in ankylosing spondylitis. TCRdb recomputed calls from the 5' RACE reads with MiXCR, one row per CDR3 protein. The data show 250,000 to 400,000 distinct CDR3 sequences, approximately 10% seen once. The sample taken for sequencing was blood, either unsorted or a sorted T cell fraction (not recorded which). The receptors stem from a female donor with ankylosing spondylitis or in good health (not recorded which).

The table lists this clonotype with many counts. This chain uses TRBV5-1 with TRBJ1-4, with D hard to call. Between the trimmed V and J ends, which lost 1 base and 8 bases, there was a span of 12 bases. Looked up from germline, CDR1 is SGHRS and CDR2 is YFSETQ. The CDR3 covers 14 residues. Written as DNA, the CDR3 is TGCGCCAGCAGCTTGTCGGCGCCCGGGGAAAAACTGTTTTTT. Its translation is CASSLSAPGEKLFF.

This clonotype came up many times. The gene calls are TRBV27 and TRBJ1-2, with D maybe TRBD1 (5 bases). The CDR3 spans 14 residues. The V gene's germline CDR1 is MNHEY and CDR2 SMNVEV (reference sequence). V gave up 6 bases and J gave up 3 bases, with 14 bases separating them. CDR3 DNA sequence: TGTGCCAGCAGCCTGACAGTTTCCGACTATGGCTACACCTTC. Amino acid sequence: CASSLTVSDYGYTF.

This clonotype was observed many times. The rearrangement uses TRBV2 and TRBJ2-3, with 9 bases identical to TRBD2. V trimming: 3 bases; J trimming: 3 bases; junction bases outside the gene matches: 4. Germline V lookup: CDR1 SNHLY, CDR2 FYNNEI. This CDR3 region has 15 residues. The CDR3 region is CASSDRSGRTDTQYF. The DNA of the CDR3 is TGTGCCAGCAGTGACCGTAGCGGGAGAACAGATACGCAGTATTTT.

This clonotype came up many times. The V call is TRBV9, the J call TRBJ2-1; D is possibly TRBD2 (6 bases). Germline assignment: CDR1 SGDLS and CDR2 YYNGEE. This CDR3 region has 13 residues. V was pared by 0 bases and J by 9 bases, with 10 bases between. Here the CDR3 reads CASSVGGGTEQFF. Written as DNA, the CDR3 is TGTGCCAGCAGCGTAGGAGGCGGGACTGAGCAGTTCTTC.

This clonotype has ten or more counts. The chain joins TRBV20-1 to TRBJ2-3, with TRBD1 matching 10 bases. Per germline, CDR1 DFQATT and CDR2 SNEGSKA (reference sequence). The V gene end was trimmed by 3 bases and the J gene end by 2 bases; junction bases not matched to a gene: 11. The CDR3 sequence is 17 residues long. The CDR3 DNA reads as TGCAGTGCTAGCGCACCGGGACAGGGGCACCTCACAGATACGCAGTATTTT. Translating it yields CSASAPGQGHLTDTQYF.

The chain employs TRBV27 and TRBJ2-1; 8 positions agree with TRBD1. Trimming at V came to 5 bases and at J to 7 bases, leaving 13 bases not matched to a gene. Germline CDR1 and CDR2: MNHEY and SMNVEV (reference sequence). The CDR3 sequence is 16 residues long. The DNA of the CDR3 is TGTGCCAGCAGTCTCCCCAGGACAGGGAACGTGAATGAGCAGTTCTTC. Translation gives CASSLPRTGNVNEQFF.

CDR3 sequence (DNA): TGCAGTGCTAGTTTTGACAGGTCAAACTCCTACGAGCAGTACTTC. Amino acids: CSASFDRSNSYEQYF. The V call is TRBV20-1, the J call TRBJ2-7, with D perhaps matching TRBD1 (6 bases). Germline V lookup: CDR1 DFQATT, CDR2 SNEGSKA (reference sequence). V lost 3 bases and J lost 0, with 15 bases in between. This CDR3 has 15 residues.

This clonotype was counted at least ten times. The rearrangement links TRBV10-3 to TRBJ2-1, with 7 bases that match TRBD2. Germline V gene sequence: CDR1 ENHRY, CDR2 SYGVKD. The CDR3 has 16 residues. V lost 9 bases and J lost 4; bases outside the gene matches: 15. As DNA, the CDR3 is TGTGCCATGTCTCCGTGGGCGGGAGAGACGTACAATGAGCAGTTCTTC. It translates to CAMSPWAGETYNEQFF.

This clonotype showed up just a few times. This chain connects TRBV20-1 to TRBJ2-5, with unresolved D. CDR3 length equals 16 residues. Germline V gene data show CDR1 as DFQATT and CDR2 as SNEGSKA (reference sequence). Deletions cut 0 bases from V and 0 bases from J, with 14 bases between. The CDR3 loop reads CSARDLARAYQETQYF. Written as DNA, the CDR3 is TGCAGTGCTAGAGATCTGGCTAGGGCGTACCAAGAGACCCAGTACTTC.

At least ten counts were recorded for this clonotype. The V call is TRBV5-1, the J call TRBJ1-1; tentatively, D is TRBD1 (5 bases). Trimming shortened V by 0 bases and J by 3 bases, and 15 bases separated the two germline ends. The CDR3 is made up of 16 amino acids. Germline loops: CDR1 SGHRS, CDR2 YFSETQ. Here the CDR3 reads CASSLDGTPGDTEAFF. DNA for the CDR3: TGCGCCAGCAGCTTGGACGGGACTCCCGGGGACACTGAAGCTTTCTTT.

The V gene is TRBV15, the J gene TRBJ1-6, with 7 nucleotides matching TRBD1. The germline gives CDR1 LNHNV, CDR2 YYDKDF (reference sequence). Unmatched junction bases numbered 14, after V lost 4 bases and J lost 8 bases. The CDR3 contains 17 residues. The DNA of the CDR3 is TGTGCCACCAGCAAAGGAAAGGGACAGCCCATGCATTCACCCCTCCACTTT. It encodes CATSKGKGQPMHSPLHF.

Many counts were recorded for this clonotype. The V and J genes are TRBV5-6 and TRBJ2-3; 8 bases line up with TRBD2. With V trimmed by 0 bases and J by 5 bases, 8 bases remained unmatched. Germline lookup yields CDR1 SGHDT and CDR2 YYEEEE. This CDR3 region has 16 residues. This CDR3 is CASSLERGGSQDTQYF. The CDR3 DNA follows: TGTGCCAGCAGCTTGGAACGGGGGGGCAGTCAAGATACGCAGTATTTT.

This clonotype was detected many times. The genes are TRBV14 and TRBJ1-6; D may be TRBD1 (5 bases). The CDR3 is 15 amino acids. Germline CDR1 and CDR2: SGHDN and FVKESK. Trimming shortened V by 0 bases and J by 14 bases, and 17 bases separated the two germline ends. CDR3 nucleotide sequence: TGTGCCAGCAGCCAAGATAGCTCCAGGGCCCTAGCCCTCCACTTT. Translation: CASSQDSSRALALHF.

The CDR3 DNA sequence: TGTGCCAGCAGTTTATCGCGAGGGCTAGCGGGAGGACAGACCGGGGAGCTGTTTTTT. Its protein is CASSLSRGLAGGQTGELFF. The chain carries TRBV27 and TRBJ2-2; 11 positions match TRBD2. J gave up 5 bases and V 0 bases, and 11 bases lay outside the gene matches. The V gene's germline CDR1 is MNHEY and CDR2 SMNVEV (reference sequence). This CDR3 is 19 amino acids long.

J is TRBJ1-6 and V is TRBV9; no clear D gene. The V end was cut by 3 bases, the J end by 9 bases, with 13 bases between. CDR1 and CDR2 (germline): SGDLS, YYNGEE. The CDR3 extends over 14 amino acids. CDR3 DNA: TGTGCCAGCAGCGCCCGGTCGTGGTTTTCACCCCTCCACTTT. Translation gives CASSARSWFSPLHF.

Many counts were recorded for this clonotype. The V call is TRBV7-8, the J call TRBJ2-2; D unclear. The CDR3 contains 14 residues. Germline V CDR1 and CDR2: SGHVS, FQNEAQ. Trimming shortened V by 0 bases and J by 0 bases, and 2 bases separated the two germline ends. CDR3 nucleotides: TGTGCCAGCAGCTTAGCGCCGAACACCGGGGAGCTGTTTTTT. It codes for CASSLAPNTGELFF.

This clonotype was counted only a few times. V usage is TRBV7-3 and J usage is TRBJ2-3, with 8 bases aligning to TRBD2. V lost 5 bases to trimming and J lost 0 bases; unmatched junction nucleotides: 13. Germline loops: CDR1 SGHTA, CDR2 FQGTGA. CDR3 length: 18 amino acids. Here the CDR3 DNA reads TGTGCCAGCAGCCAGACGGCCATAGCGGGGACTAGCACAGATACGCAGTATTTT. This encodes CASSQTAIAGTSTDTQYF. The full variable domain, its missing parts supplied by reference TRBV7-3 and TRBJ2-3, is GAGVSQTPSNKVTEKGKYVELRCDPISGHTALYWYRQSLGQGPEFLIYFQGTGAADDSGLPNDRFFAVRPEGSVSTLKIQRTERGDSAVYLCASSQTAIAGTSTDTQYFGPGTRLTVL.

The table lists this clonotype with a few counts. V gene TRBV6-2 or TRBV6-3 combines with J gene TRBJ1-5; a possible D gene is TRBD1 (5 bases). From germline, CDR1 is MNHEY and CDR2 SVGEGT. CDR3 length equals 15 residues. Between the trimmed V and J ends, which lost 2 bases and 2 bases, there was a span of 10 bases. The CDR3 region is CASSYRRDGNQPQHF. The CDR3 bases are TGTGCCAGCAGTTACCGCCGGGACGGCAATCAGCCCCAGCATTTT.